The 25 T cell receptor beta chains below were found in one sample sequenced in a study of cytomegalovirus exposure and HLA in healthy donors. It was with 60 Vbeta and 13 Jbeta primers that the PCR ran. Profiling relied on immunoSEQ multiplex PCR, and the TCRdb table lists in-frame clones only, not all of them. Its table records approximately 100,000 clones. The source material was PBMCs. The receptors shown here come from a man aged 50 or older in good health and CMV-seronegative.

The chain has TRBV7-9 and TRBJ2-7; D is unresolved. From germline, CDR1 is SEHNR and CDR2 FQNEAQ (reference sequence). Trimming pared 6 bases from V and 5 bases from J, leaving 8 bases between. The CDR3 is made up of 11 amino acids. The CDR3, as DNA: TGTGCCAGCAGTCGGTCGGACGAGCAGTACTTC. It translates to CASSRSDEQYF.

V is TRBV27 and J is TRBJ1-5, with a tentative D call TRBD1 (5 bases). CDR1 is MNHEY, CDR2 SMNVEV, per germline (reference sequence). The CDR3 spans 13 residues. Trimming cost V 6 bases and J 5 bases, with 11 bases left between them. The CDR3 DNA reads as TGTGCCAGCAGCGAAGGGGTGCATCAGCCCCAGCATTTT. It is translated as CASSEGVHQPQHF.

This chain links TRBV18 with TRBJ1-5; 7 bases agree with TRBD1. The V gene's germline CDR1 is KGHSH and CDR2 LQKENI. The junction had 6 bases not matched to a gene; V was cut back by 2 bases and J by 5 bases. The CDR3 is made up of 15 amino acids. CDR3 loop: CASSPTRDSYQPQHF. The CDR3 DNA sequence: TGTGCCAGCTCACCAACCCGGGACAGCTATCAGCCCCAGCATTTT.

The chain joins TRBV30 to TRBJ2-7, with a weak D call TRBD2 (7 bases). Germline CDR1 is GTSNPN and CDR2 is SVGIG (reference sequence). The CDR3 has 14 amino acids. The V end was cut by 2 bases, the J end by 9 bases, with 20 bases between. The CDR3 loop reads CAWSSGGGGVTQYF. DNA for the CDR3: TGTGCCTGGAGTTCTGGAGGGGGGGGAGTAACGCAGTACTTC.

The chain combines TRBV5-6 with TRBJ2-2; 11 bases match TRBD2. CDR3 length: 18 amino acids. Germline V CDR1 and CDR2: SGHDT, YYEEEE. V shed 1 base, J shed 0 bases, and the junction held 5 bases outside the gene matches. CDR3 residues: CASSLFETSGANTGELFF. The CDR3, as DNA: TGTGCCAGCAGCTTGTTTGAGACTAGCGGGGCGAACACCGGGGAGCTGTTTTTT.

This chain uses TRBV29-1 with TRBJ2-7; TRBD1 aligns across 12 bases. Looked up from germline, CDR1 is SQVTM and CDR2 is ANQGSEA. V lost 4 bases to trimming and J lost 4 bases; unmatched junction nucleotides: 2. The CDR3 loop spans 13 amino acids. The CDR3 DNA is TGCAGCGTTGTGGGACAGGGGGCTTACGAGCAGTACTTC. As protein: CSVVGQGAYEQYF.

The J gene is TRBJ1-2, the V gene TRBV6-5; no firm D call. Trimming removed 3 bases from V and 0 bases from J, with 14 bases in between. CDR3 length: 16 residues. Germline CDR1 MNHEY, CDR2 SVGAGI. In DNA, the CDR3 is TGTGCCAGCAGTTATGATAACAGTGGAACTAACTATGGCTACACCTTC. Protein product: CASSYDNSGTNYGYTF.

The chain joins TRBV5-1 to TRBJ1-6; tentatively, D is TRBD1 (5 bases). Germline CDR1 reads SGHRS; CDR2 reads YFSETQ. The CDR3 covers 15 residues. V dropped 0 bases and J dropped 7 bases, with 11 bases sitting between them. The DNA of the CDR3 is TGCGCCAGCAGCTTGGGGGGACGGGAGAATTCACCCCTCCACTTT. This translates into CASSLGGRENSPLHF. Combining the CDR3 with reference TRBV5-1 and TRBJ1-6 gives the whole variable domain KAGVTQTPRYLIKTRGQQVTLSCSPISGHRSVSWYQQTPGQGLQFLFEYFSETQRNKGNFPGRFSGRQFSNSRSEMNVSTLELGDSALYLCASSLGGRENSPLHFGNGTRLTVT.

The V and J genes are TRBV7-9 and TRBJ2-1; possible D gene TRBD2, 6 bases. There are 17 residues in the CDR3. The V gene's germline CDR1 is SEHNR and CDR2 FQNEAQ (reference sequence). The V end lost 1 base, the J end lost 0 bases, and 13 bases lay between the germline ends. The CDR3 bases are TGTGCCAGCAGCTTAGAAGGGAGGAGGAGCTCCTACAATGAGCAGTTCTTC. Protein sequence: CASSLEGRRSSYNEQFF.

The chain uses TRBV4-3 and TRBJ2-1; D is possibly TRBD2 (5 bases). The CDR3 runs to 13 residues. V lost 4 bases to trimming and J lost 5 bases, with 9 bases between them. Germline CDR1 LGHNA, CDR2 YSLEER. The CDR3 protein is CASSPDFHNEQFF. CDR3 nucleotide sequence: TGCGCCAGCAGCCCGGACTTTCACAATGAGCAGTTCTTC.

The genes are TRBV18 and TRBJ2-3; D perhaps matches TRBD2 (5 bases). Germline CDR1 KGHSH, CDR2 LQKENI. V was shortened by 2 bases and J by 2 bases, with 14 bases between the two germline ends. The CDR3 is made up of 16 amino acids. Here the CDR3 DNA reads TGTGCCAGCTCACCAAATCTGCCGGGAATCACAGATACGCAGTATTTT. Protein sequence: CASSPNLPGITDTQYF.

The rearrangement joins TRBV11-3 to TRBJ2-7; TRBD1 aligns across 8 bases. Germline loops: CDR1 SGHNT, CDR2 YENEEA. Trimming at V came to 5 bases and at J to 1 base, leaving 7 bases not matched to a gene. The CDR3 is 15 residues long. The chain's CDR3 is CASSTGTGLSYEQYF. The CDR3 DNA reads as TGTGCCAGCAGCACGGGGACAGGACTTTCCTACGAGCAGTACTTC.

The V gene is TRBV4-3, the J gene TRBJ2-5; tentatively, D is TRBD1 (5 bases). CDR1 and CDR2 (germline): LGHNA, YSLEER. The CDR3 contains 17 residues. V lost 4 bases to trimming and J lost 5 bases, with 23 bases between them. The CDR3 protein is CASSPGSAGTLVETQYF. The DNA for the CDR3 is TGCGCCAGCAGCCCAGGGTCGGCAGGAACGCTGGTGGAGACCCAGTACTTC.

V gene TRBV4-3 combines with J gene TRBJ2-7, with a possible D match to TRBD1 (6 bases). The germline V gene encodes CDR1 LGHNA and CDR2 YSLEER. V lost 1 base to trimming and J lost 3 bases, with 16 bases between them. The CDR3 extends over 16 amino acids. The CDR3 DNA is TGCGCCAGCAGCCAAGCCGGCATTGGGACACACTACGAGCAGTACTTC. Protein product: CASSQAGIGTHYEQYF.

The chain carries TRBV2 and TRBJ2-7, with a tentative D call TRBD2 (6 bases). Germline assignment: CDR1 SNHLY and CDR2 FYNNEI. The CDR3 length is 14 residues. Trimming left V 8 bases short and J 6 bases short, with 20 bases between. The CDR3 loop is CASRLGQGGCEQYF. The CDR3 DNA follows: TGTGCCAGCCGATTGGGGCAGGGAGGATGCGAGCAGTACTTC.

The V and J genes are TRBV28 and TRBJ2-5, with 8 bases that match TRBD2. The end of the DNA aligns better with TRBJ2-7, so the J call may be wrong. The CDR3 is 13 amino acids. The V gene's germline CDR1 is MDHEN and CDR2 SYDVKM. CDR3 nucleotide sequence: TGTGCCATCGTTAGCGGGGCCACCTACGAGCAGTACTTC. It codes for CAIVSGATYEQYF.

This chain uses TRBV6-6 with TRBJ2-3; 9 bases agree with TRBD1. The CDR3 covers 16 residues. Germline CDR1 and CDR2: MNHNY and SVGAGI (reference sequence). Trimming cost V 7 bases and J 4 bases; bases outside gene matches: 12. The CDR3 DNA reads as TGTGCCAGCACAGCGGCCGACAGGGGGGTAGCAGATACGCAGTATTTT. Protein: CASTAADRGVADTQYF.

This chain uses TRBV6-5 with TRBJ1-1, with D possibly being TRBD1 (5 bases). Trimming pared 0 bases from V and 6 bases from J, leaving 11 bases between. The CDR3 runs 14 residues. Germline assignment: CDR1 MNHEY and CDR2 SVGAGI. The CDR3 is CASSYSDRVAEAFF. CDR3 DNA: TGTGCCAGCAGTTACTCCGACAGAGTCGCTGAAGCTTTCTTT.

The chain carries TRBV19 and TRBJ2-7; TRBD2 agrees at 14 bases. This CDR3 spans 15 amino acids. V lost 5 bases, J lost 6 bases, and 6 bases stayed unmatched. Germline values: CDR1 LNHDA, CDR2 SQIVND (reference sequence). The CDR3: CASSGTSGSKGEQYF. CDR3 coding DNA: TGTGCCAGTAGTGGGACTAGCGGGAGTAAAGGCGAGCAGTACTTC.

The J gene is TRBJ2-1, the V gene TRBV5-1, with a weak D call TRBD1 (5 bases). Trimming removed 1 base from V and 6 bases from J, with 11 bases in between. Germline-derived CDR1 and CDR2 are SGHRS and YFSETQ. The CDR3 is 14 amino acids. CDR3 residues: CASSLRARVNEQFF. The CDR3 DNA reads TGCGCCAGCAGCTTGAGGGCCAGGGTCAATGAGCAGTTCTTC.

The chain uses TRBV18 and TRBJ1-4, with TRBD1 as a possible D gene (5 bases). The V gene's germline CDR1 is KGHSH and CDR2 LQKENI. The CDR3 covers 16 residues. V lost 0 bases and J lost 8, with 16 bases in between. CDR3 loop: CASSPPSRVGGEKLFF. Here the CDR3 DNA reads TGTGCCAGCTCACCACCGTCCAGGGTGGGTGGAGAAAAACTGTTTTTT.

The DNA for the CDR3 is TGTGCCAGCAGCCCTCAGGGGAACACTGAAGCTTTCTTT. Translating it yields CASSPQGNTEAFF. V is TRBV6-7 and J is TRBJ1-1; maybe TRBD1 (5 bases). TRBV6-7 is classed as an ORF, of uncertain function. V was shortened by 6 bases and J by 1 base, with 9 bases between the two germline ends. This CDR3 is 13 amino acids long.

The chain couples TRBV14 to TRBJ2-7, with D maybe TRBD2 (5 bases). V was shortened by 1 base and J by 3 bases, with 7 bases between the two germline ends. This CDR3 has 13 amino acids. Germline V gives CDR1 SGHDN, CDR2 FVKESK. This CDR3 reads CASSQGRGYEQYF. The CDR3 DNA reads TGTGCCAGCAGCCAAGGACGGGGCTACGAGCAGTACTTC.

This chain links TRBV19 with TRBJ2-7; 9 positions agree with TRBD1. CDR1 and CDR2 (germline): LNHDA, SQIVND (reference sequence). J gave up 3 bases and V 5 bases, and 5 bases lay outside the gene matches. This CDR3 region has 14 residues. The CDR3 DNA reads TGTGCCAGTAGTCAGGGGACAGGGTTCTACGAGCAGTACTTC. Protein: CASSQGTGFYEQYF.

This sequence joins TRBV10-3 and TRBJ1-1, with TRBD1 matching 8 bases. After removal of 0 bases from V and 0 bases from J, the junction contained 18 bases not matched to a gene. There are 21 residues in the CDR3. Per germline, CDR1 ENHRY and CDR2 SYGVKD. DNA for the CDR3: TGTGCCATCAGTGAGTCGTATAACCAACGCAGGACAGGGCCCATGAACACTGAAGCTTTCTTT. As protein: CAISESYNQRRTGPMNTEAFF.